The T cell receptor (beta chain) under discussion was sequenced for a study of cytomegalovirus exposure and HLA in healthy donors. PCR employed 60 Vbeta and 13 Jbeta primers. Assay: immunoSEQ multiplex PCR; the TCRdb copy retains only in-frame clones and omits some. The data contain 89,000 or so clones, about 80% of them seen just once; the ten biggest clones take up 10% to 11%. V lost 3 bases and J lost 3; bases outside the gene matches: 9. The CDR3 is made up of 16 amino acids. CDR1 LNHDA and CDR2 SQIVND come from the germline V gene (reference sequence). The sequenced material came from PBMCs. This TCR was recovered from a man younger than 35 in good health and CMV-seropositive. The genes are TRBV19 and TRBJ2-7, with 9 nucleotides matching TRBD1. The CDR3 region is CASSILPGQGLYEQYF. The CDR3 DNA is TGTGCCAGTAGTATCCTTCCGGGACAGGGACTCTACGAGCAGTACTTC. The full variable domain, with the rest looked up from reference TRBV19 and TRBJ2-7, is DGGITQSPKYLFRKEGQNVTLSCEQNLNHDAMYWYRQDPGQGLRLIYYSQIVNDFQKGDIAEGYSVSREKKESFPLTVTSAQKNPTAFYLCASSILPGQGLYEQYFGPGTRLTVT.